The 29 T cell receptor beta chains below come from one sample, sequenced in a study of blood T cell repertoires in COVID-19. Using immunoSEQ multiplex PCR, the repertoire was profiled, and TCRdb retains in-frame clones only, with some absent. The profile shows 250,000 to 300,000 clones, roughly 93% of them singletons. Sequenced sample: PBMCs or T cells enriched from blood (not recorded which). All receptors come from a woman aged 40 to 55 with acute COVID-19.

The chain is built from TRBV29-1 and TRBJ2-7, with a weak D call TRBD2 (6 bases). CDR1 is SQVTM, CDR2 ANQGSEA, per germline. V was shortened by 6 bases and J by 4 bases, with 19 bases between the two germline ends. The CDR3 has 14 residues. For the CDR3, the DNA is TGCAGCGTGGAACTAGCAGCCCCTATATACGAGCAGTACTTC. This translates into CSVELAAPIYEQYF.

The V call is TRBV28, the J call TRBJ1-3; D perhaps matches TRBD1 (5 bases). V lost 2 bases, J lost 6 bases, and 8 bases lay in between. In germline, CDR1 is MDHEN, CDR2 SYDVKM. The CDR3 spans 13 residues. CDR3 DNA sequence: TGTGCCAGCAGTTTAACAGGCCCAAACACCATATATTTT. Encoded protein: CASSLTGPNTIYF.

The chain employs TRBV7-6 and TRBJ2-3; D might be TRBD2 (6 bases). This CDR3 comprises 15 residues. V dropped 5 bases and J dropped 3 bases, with 15 bases sitting between them. CDR1 is SGHVS and CDR2 is FNYEAQ in the germline V gene. The CDR3 sequence: CASSPGGLQTDTQYF. CDR3 coding DNA: TGTGCCAGCAGCCCCGGAGGGTTGCAGACAGATACGCAGTATTTT.

The V and J genes are TRBV3-1 (or the pseudogene TRBV3-2) and TRBJ2-2, with a weak D call TRBD2 (5 bases). V was trimmed by 3 bases and J by 0 bases, leaving 11 bases between them. CDR3 length: 16 residues. The germline gives CDR1 LGHDT, CDR2 YNNKEL (reference sequence). CDR3 sequence (DNA): TGTGCCAGCAGCCAGGGAGTACACGCGAACACCGGGGAGCTGTTTTTT. Translating it yields CASSQGVHANTGELFF.

Worth noting for this clone: The sample carries other DNA sequences with the same CDR3. The CDR3 DNA reads as TGTGCCAGCAGCCAAGATTTATCTTCTGGGGCCAACGTCCTGACTTTC. Translating gives CASSQDLSSGANVLTF. V usage is TRBV4-2 and J usage is TRBJ2-6; D is undetermined. Trimming took 0 bases from V and 1 from J, leaving 7 bases between them. The length of the CDR3 is 16 residues. Per germline, CDR1 LGHNA and CDR2 YNFKEQ.

This clone has only one observation. The chain joins TRBV19 to TRBJ1-6; 7 bases line up with TRBD1. The V gene end was trimmed by 3 bases and the J gene end by 9 bases; junction bases not matched to a gene: 8. Germline CDR1 reads LNHDA; CDR2 reads SQIVND (reference sequence). The CDR3 has 15 amino acids. CDR3 in DNA: TGTGCCAGTAGTATGGAAAACAGGGGCGTTTCACCCCTCCACTTT. Its translation is CASSMENRGVSPLHF.

V and J are TRBV9 and TRBJ2-2, with D possibly TRBD2 on 5 matching bases. Trimming removed 3 bases at V and 0 bases at J, with 15 bases between. This CDR3 has 17 amino acids. From germline, CDR1 is SGDLS and CDR2 YYNGEE. CDR3 sequence: CASSAGLAGSNTGELFF. CDR3 nucleotides: TGTGCCAGCAGCGCCGGACTGGCGGGTTCGAACACCGGGGAGCTGTTTTTT. Full variable domain (outside the CDR3, taken from reference TRBV9 and TRBJ2-2): DSGVTQTPKHLITATGQRVTLRCSPRSGDLSVYWYQQSLDQGLQFLIQYYNGEERAKGNILERFSAQQFPDLHSELNLSSLELGDSALYFCASSAGLAGSNTGELFFGEGSRLTVL.

V usage is TRBV6-5 and J usage is TRBJ1-4, with 10 bases fitting TRBD1. Losses at the gene ends were 6 bases for V and 7 bases for J; bases not matched to a gene: 5. This CDR3 comprises 14 residues. Germline assignment: CDR1 MNHEY and CDR2 SVGAGI. The CDR3 spells CASRKDRGAEKLFF. Here the CDR3 DNA reads TGTGCCAGCAGGAAGGACAGGGGGGCTGAAAAACTGTTTTTT.

The rearrangement joins TRBV28 to TRBJ2-1; TRBD2 aligns across 15 bases. Germline V gene sequence: CDR1 MDHEN, CDR2 SYDVKM. The CDR3 covers 15 residues. Germline trimming cut 8 bases from V and 8 bases from J; bases unmatched to any gene: 7. The CDR3 DNA reads TGTGCCAGCGCCAGTGGGACTAGCGGGGGGTATGAGCAGTTCTTC. Translated: CASASGTSGGYEQFF.

This clone turned up a few times. The chain uses TRBV28 and TRBJ1-6; the match to TRBD1 covers 7 bases. The CDR3 is 14 residues long. Per germline, CDR1 MDHEN and CDR2 SYDVKM. The V segment lost 6 bases and the J segment 5 bases; nucleotides outside the gene matches: 4. CDR3 amino acids: CASRAGTDNSPLHF. The CDR3 coding sequence is TGTGCCAGCAGGGCCGGGACAGATAATTCACCCCTCCACTTT.

This rearrangement joins TRBV7-9 to TRBJ2-5, with a possible D match to TRBD1 (5 bases). V lost 1 base and J 1 base, leaving 7 bases between the germline ends. Germline V gene sequence: CDR1 SEHNR, CDR2 FQNEAQ (reference sequence). The CDR3 is made up of 14 amino acids. The CDR3 DNA follows: TGTGCCAGCAGCTTAGGGACAAGCCAAGAGACCCAGTACTTC. This sequence encodes CASSLGTSQETQYF.

DNA of the CDR3: TGTGCCAGCAGACGATCGACAGGGGGCGCTGGCTACACCTTC. The encoded protein is CASRRSTGGAGYTF. The gene calls are TRBV28 and TRBJ1-2; the match to TRBD1 covers 10 bases. Per the germline V gene, CDR1 is MDHEN and CDR2 is SYDVKM. Unmatched junction bases numbered 8, after V lost 6 bases and J lost 7 bases. The CDR3 consists of 14 residues.

The chain links TRBV7-9 to TRBJ1-4; 7 bases align to TRBD1. V shed 4 bases and J 5 bases; nucleotides not matched to a gene: 7. CDR1 and CDR2 (germline): SEHNR, FQNEAQ (reference sequence). The CDR3 totals 15 residues. The DNA of the CDR3 is TGTGCCAGCAGCTCCATGGGACAGAAAAATGAAAAACTGTTTTTT. Residues: CASSSMGQKNEKLFF.

This chain joins TRBV30 and TRBJ1-4, with D tentatively TRBD1 (5 bases). CDR1 and CDR2 from the germline V gene are GTSNPN and SVGIG (reference sequence). Trimming pared 5 bases from V and 5 bases from J, leaving 12 bases between. The CDR3 is 13 residues long. The CDR3 bases are TGTGCCTGGCACCAGGGAATAAATGAAAAACTGTTTTTT. Translated, it gives CAWHQGINEKLFF.

The V and J genes are TRBV15 and TRBJ1-3; D unresolved. Trimming left V 0 bases short and J 0 bases short, with 3 bases between. CDR1 and CDR2 from the germline V gene are LNHNV and YYDKDF (reference sequence). The CDR3 spans 14 residues. The CDR3 region is CATSRDLSGNTIYF. The DNA of the CDR3 is TGTGCCACCAGCAGAGACCTCTCTGGAAACACCATATATTTT.

The rearrangement uses TRBV2 and TRBJ1-5, with TRBD1 identical over 7 bases. Germline trimming cut 3 bases from V and 2 bases from J; bases unmatched to any gene: 10. The V gene's germline CDR1 is SNHLY and CDR2 FYNNEI. The CDR3 totals 17 residues. The CDR3 is CASSEVKVDRGNQPQHF. CDR3 in DNA: TGTGCCAGCAGTGAGGTTAAAGTCGACAGGGGCAATCAGCCCCAGCATTTT.

The chain recombines TRBV30 with TRBJ1-1; D remains ambiguous. CDR1 is GTSNPN and CDR2 is SVGIG in the germline V gene (reference sequence). The CDR3 contains 14 residues. The V and J ends lost 0 bases and 5 bases respectively, with 13 bases between them. The CDR3 DNA sequence: TGTGCCTGGAGTGTTGGGAGGGAGTGGACTGAAGCTTTCTTT. Its protein is CAWSVGREWTEAFF.

The chain uses TRBV30 and TRBJ1-1; 7 nucleotides line up with TRBD1. The CDR3 covers 16 residues. Germline V gene sequence: CDR1 GTSNPN, CDR2 SVGIG (reference sequence). V lost 3 bases and J lost 1; bases outside the gene matches: 11. CDR3 bases: TGTGCCTGGAGACGAAAACAGGGGATGGGGAACACTGAAGCTTTCTTT. This gives the protein CAWRRKQGMGNTEAFF.

The chain employs TRBV7-2 and TRBJ2-1, with a possible D match to TRBD1 (6 bases). Germline CDR1 SGHTA, CDR2 FQGNSA. Trimming took 5 bases from V and 0 from J, leaving 11 bases between them. The CDR3 extends over 15 amino acids. In DNA form, the CDR3 reads TGTGCCAGCAGCCGGACGGACAGCTCCTACAATGAGCAGTTCTTC. It encodes CASSRTDSSYNEQFF. The full variable domain, with the rest looked up from reference TRBV7-2 and TRBJ2-1, is GAGVSQSPSNKVTEKGKDVELRCDPISGHTALYWYRQSLGQGLEFLIYFQGNSAPDKSGLPSDRFSAERTGGSVSTLTIQRTQQEDSAVYLCASSRTDSSYNEQFFGPGTRLTVL.

This chain joins TRBV6-5 and TRBJ2-3, with 10 bases fitting TRBD1. The CDR3 length is 15 residues. The germline V gene encodes CDR1 MNHEY and CDR2 SVGAGI. Trimming cost V 5 bases and J 3 bases; bases outside gene matches: 5. The CDR3 sequence is CASSTPGQGTDTQYF. The CDR3 DNA is TGTGCCAGCAGTACGCCGGGACAGGGGACAGATACGCAGTATTTT.

The chain combines TRBV21-1 with TRBJ2-2; no check of the table's D call, TRBD2, against the DNA was made. TRBV21-1 is tagged as a pseudogene. The CDR3 is 19 amino acids. DNA for the CDR3: TGTGCCAGCAGCAAAGTTACACTGCGGGAGGGCCCCACGGCCGGGGAGCTGTTTTTT. It codes for CASSKVTLREGPTAGELFF.

V is TRBV7-2 and J is TRBJ2-1; D may be TRBD2 (5 bases). The CDR3 sequence is 14 residues long. CDR1 is SGHTA and CDR2 is FQGNSA in the germline V gene. V was clipped by 5 bases and J by 3 bases, with 11 bases between them. The CDR3 sequence: CASSPGLGYNEQFF. For the CDR3, the DNA is TGTGCCAGCAGCCCCGGACTGGGCTACAATGAGCAGTTCTTC.

The gene calls are TRBV7-9 and TRBJ2-3; 10 nucleotides agree with TRBD2. V shed 6 bases and J 4 bases; nucleotides not matched to a gene: 10. The V gene's germline CDR1 is SEHNR and CDR2 FQNEAQ (reference sequence). The CDR3 totals 16 residues. In DNA, the CDR3 is TGTGCCAGCAGACCCCAGCGGGGGGGCCGGCCAGATACGCAGTATTTT. Translated, it gives CASRPQRGGRPDTQYF.

The J gene is TRBJ2-3, the V gene TRBV10-2; D uncertain. The V end lost 3 bases, the J end lost 6 bases, and 16 bases lay between the germline ends. The V gene's germline CDR1 is WSHSY and CDR2 SAAADI. The CDR3 has 15 residues. CDR3 coding DNA: TGCGCCAGCAGTGATCTGGAGTTCTATGGGGATACGCAGTATTTT. It specifies CASSDLEFYGDTQYF.

The V and J genes are TRBV19 and TRBJ1-4; D perhaps matches TRBD1 (5 bases). CDR3 length: 16 residues. Trimming left V 3 bases short and J 0 bases short, with 11 bases between. CDR1 and CDR2 from the germline V gene are LNHDA and SQIVND (reference sequence). The CDR3 reads CASSIGGVATNEKLFF. DNA for the CDR3: TGTGCCAGTAGTATCGGGGGAGTCGCAACTAATGAAAAACTGTTTTTT.

The chain is built from TRBV27 and TRBJ2-7; D uncertain. From germline, CDR1 is MNHEY and CDR2 SMNVEV (reference sequence). Trimming took 4 bases from V and 0 from J, leaving 7 bases between them. The CDR3 has 13 residues. CDR3 sequence (DNA): TGTGCCAGCAGTTGGTCCTACTCCTACGAGCAGTACTTC. Protein sequence: CASSWSYSYEQYF.

This chain's CDR3 is CASSSQGTGDQPQHF. The CDR3 DNA is TGTGCCAGCAGTTCCCAAGGGACAGGGGATCAGCCCCAGCATTTT. This chain uses TRBV28 with TRBJ1-5; 10 positions match TRBD1. V shed 4 bases and J 5 bases; nucleotides not matched to a gene: 5. Germline values: CDR1 MDHEN, CDR2 SYDVKM. There are 15 residues in the CDR3.

The chain couples TRBV5-1 to TRBJ2-5; TRBD1 aligns across 9 bases. Germline assignment: CDR1 SGHRS and CDR2 YFSETQ. There are 14 residues in the CDR3. J was trimmed by 4 bases and V by 4 bases; bases with no gene match: 5. This CDR3 reads CASSEGTGRETQYF. The CDR3 bases are TGCGCCAGCAGCGAGGGGACAGGGAGAGAGACCCAGTACTTC.

The chain employs TRBV15 and TRBJ2-2; TRBD1 is a possible D gene (6 bases). Germline loops: CDR1 LNHNV, CDR2 YYDKDF (reference sequence). The CDR3 runs to 14 residues. V was shortened by 5 bases and J by 4 bases, with 11 bases between the two germline ends. The CDR3 DNA is TGTGCCACCAGCCTCGGACAGCTCACCGGGGAGCTGTTTTTT. Translation: CATSLGQLTGELFF.